Below, 17 T cell receptor beta chains from the same sample are listed, as sequenced in a study of human T cells and chemical hapten exposure. From whole blood left unfractionated, total RNA was extracted. For the library, individual cDNA molecules each received unique molecular identifiers. TCRdb ran MiXCR on the reads and lists one entry per CDR3 protein. Of 120,000 or so distinct CDR3 sequences listed, approximately 9.3% are singletons. Sequenced input: whole blood. These receptors all stem from a human donor in good health. Some clones in this sample may be carry-over from other donors' samples.

The chain joins TRBV29-1 to TRBJ1-2; D gene ambiguous. CDR3 size: 12 residues. Germline loops: CDR1 SQVTM, CDR2 ANQGSEA. With 4 bases removed from V and 4 bases from J, the gap between germline ends came to 10 bases. Here the CDR3 reads CSVGPGTYGYTF. CDR3 nucleotides: TGCAGCGTTGGCCCGGGAACCTATGGCTACACCTTC.

V is TRBV29-1 and J is TRBJ1-1; no clear D gene. The V and J ends lost 7 bases and 0 bases respectively, with 6 bases between them. Germline CDR1 is SQVTM and CDR2 is ANQGSEA. The CDR3 loop spans 11 amino acids. The CDR3 protein is CSASVNTEAFF. Here the CDR3 DNA reads TGCAGCGCTTCCGTGAACACTGAAGCTTTCTTT.

This chain links TRBV20-1 with TRBJ2-5; 11 positions agree with TRBD2. V shed 6 bases and J 5 bases; nucleotides not matched to a gene: 11. This CDR3 is 15 amino acids long. In germline, CDR1 is DFQATT, CDR2 SNEGSKA (reference sequence). The DNA for the CDR3 is TGCAGTGCCCAAAGGCCTAGCGGGAGGAGTGAGACCCAGTACTTC. Translation gives CSAQRPSGRSETQYF.

This clonotype has a count of ten or more. The rearrangement joins TRBV14 to TRBJ1-6; TRBD1 matches at 12 bases. Germline CDR1 reads SGHDN; CDR2 reads FVKESK. The CDR3 totals 17 residues. After removal of 2 bases from V and 6 bases from J, the junction contained 5 bases not matched to a gene. CDR3 sequence (DNA): TGTGCCAGCAGCCAATCGGGGACAGGGGGCATTAATTCACCCCTCCACTTT. Translation gives CASSQSGTGGINSPLHF.

There are a few counts of this clonotype. At one of its ends the junction is not consistent with the germline gene, which may arise from a read error. The CDR3: CASSFEGTNYGYTF. The CDR3 DNA reads as TGTGCCAGCAGCTTTGAAGGGACTAATTATGGCTACACCTTC. The gene calls are TRBV5-5 and TRBJ1-2, with D tentatively TRBD1 (5 bases). The CDR3 has 14 residues. Germline V gene data show CDR1 as SGHKS and CDR2 as YYEKEE (reference sequence).

In its sample, this clonotype was seen a few times. This rearrangement joins TRBV29-1 to TRBJ2-3; D not certain. CDR1 SQVTM and CDR2 ANQGSEA come from the germline V gene. V shed 6 bases and J shed 0 bases, with 10 bases lying between them. The CDR3 spans 13 residues. The CDR3 is CSVAHSSTDTQYF. DNA for the CDR3: TGCAGCGTGGCACACTCTAGCACAGATACGCAGTATTTT.

The rearrangement uses TRBV29-1 and TRBJ2-3; 15 nucleotides match TRBD2. The CDR3 has 16 residues. Germline trimming cut 6 bases from V and 5 bases from J; bases unmatched to any gene: 9. CDR1 is SQVTM, CDR2 ANQGSEA, per germline. The CDR3 protein is CSVDGLAGGPGDTQYF. The CDR3 region has the DNA TGCAGCGTGGATGGACTAGCGGGGGGGCCAGGAGATACGCAGTATTTT.

This clonotype was seen many times. The rearrangement links TRBV14 to TRBJ2-3, with D hard to call. V gave up 2 bases and J gave up 0 bases, with 3 bases separating them. Looked up from germline, CDR1 is SGHDN and CDR2 is FVKESK. CDR3 size: 13 residues. The CDR3 protein is CASSQQSTDTQYF. The CDR3 DNA follows: TGTGCCAGCAGCCAACAGAGCACAGATACGCAGTATTTT.

In regard to this clonotype: A much larger clone is a single base away; this may be a read error. The chain combines TRBV27 with TRBJ1-1; D is perhaps TRBD1 (5 bases). V lost 0 bases and J 1 base, leaving 6 bases between the germline ends. The germline V gene has CDR1 MNHEY and CDR2 SMNVEV (reference sequence). The CDR3 has 14 residues. CDR3 amino acids: CASSLSGANTEAFF. In nucleotides, the CDR3 is TGTGCCAGCAGTTTATCTGGGGCGAACACTGAAGCTTTCTTT.

This clonotype occurred a few times. The V gene is TRBV3-1, the J gene TRBJ1-5; D uncertain. V lost 0 bases to trimming and J lost 8 bases, with 8 bases between them. The CDR3 loop spans 13 amino acids. CDR1 is LGHDT and CDR2 is YNNKEL in the germline V gene (reference sequence). CDR3 in DNA: TGTGCCAGCAGCCAAGATTCGGCCGAGCCCCAGCATTTT. Translated, it gives CASSQDSAEPQHF.

The chain is built from TRBV2 and TRBJ2-5, with D possibly matching TRBD2 (5 bases). V was clipped by 4 bases and J by 2 bases, with 14 bases between them. Germline-derived CDR1 and CDR2 are SNHLY and FYNNEI. The CDR3 is 15 amino acids. CDR3 protein: CASSVPLAAQETQYF. The DNA for the CDR3 is TGTGCCAGCAGTGTCCCTCTAGCAGCTCAAGAGACCCAGTACTTC.

This clonotype was detected many times. The chain combines TRBV12-3 or TRBV12-4 with TRBJ2-4; 8 bases align to TRBD1. V was clipped by 6 bases and J by 1 base; unmatched bases: 5. The CDR3 runs to 15 residues. This CDR3 is CASRQGARAKNIQYF. The CDR3 DNA reads TGTGCCAGCAGGCAGGGGGCTCGGGCCAAAAACATTCAGTACTTC.

In DNA, the CDR3 is TGTGCTAGTGGTTTGGGAACCTACAGACTAGCGGGAGTGGATAATGAGCAGTTCTTC. Translating it yields CASGLGTYRLAGVDNEQFF. The chain has TRBV12-5 and TRBJ2-1; 12 positions agree with TRBD2. This CDR3 has 19 amino acids. After removal of 1 base from V and 7 bases from J, the junction contained 14 bases not matched to a gene. Germline assignment: CDR1 LGHNT and CDR2 FRNRAP.

This clonotype was detected ten times or more. The J gene is TRBJ1-4, the V gene TRBV6-5, with TRBD1 as a possible D gene (5 bases). Trimming shortened V by 5 bases and J by 4 bases, and 14 bases separated the two germline ends. Germline CDR1 is MNHEY and CDR2 is SVGAGI. The CDR3 covers 15 residues. CDR3 nucleotide sequence: TGTGCCAGCAGTCGGACATCGCAGAATAATGAAAAACTGTTTTTT. This gives the protein CASSRTSQNNEKLFF.

Comments on this clonotype: A much bigger clone sits one base away, suggesting this may be a read error. The V and J genes are TRBV6-5 and TRBJ2-7; TRBD2 aligns across 10 bases. This CDR3 is built from 15 residues. CDR1 is MNHEY, CDR2 SVGAGI, per germline. The CDR3 bases are TGTGCCAGCAGTCCACGAGCGGGAGGGCCCTACGACCAGTACTTC. This codes for CASSPRAGGPYDQYF.

This clonotype was picked up a small number of times. The rearrangement links TRBV10-3 to TRBJ2-2, with 9 positions matching TRBD2. This CDR3 contains 14 residues. Trimming took 11 bases from V and 5 from J; bases not matched to a gene: 9. CDR1 and CDR2 (germline): ENHRY, SYGVKD. The CDR3, as DNA: TGTGCCTCAAAGGGACTAGCAGGGACCGGGGAGCTGTTTTTT. Residues: CASKGLAGTGELFF.

The gene calls are TRBV24-1 and TRBJ2-1; either TRBD1 or TRBD2 may fit D (7 bases each). V was shortened by 3 bases and J by 5 bases, with 22 bases between the two germline ends. From germline, CDR1 is KGHDR and CDR2 SFDVKD. This CDR3 is 18 amino acids long. The chain's CDR3 is CATSDPQGGGNDDNEQFF. CDR3 in DNA: TGTGCCACCAGTGATCCGCAGGGGGGAGGGAACGACGACAATGAGCAGTTCTTC.